The T cell receptor beta chain described here comes from a study of CD8 T cells in Susac syndrome. From blood CD8+ and CD4+ T cells, TCR beta sequences were generated. While CD8+ and CD4+ T cells were isolated negatively, TEMRA cells were enriched by FACS. It was with random hexamers that about 0.45 to 1 ug RNA was reverse transcribed. Amplification of the TCR beta CDR3 was carried out by immunoSEQ multiplex PCR, which spanned a total of 54 Vbeta and 13 Jbeta segments. TCRdb re-called the immunoSEQ multiplex PCR reads with MiXCR, one entry per CDR3 protein. In the table there are over 350,000 distinct CDR3 sequences, roughly 85% of which are singletons. Germline lookup yields CDR1 LNHDA and CDR2 SQIVND (reference sequence). V shed 8 bases, J shed 5 bases, and the junction held 12 bases outside the gene matches. This CDR3 is built from 15 residues.

The TCR originated in a human donor with multiple sclerosis. Material for sequencing was CD8+ T cells from PBMCs. V and J are TRBV19 and TRBJ2-1; 7 bases agree with TRBD1. The CDR3, as DNA: TGTGCCAGTCAGCTAACCGGGACAGAGGACAATGAGCAGTTCTTC. Amino acids: CASQLTGTEDNEQFF. Full variable domain (rest looked up from reference TRBV19 and TRBJ2-1): DGGITQSPKYLFRKEGQNVTLSCEQNLNHDAMYWYRQDPGQGLRLIYYSQIVNDFQKGDIAEGYSVSREKKESFPLTVTSAQKNPTAFYLCASQLTGTEDNEQFFGPGTRLTVL.